The 15 T cell receptor beta chains listed next were all sequenced from one sample in a study of T cell responses to AZD1222 COVID-19 vaccine (dated by TCRdb to the early 2020s). The library relied on the immunoSEQ multiplex PCR assay. TCRdb retrieved this table from immuneACCESS and kept in-frame rearrangements only. Not all clones are present; in checked studies, unresolved V genes account for under half, and no reason is known for the remainder. The sample table holds 100,000 to 150,000 clones, of which about 89% were seen once. The top ten clonotypes cover roughly 6.3% of the sample. What the time point label conveys for this sample: baseline before first vaccination. The sample here was peripheral blood, taken on day 0 of AZD1222 vaccination. All receptors come from an adult in good health.

V is TRBV30 and J is TRBJ2-4, with a possible D match to TRBD2 (6 bases). The CDR3 extends over 12 amino acids. V dropped 3 bases and J dropped 6 bases, with 9 bases sitting between them. Germline-derived CDR1 and CDR2 are GTSNPN and SVGIG (reference sequence). CDR3 protein: CAWRGGRNIQYF. The CDR3 DNA reads as TGTGCCTGGAGGGGGGGAAGAAACATTCAGTACTTC.

The chain links TRBV12-5 to TRBJ2-5, with D possibly matching TRBD1 (6 bases). Trimming left V 3 bases short and J 5 bases short, with 10 bases between. This CDR3 has 13 residues. Per the germline V gene, CDR1 is LGHNT and CDR2 is FRNRAP. CDR3 amino acids: CASGFPGEETQYF. In DNA, the CDR3 is TGTGCTAGTGGTTTTCCAGGGGAGGAGACCCAGTACTTC.

The chain carries TRBV18 and TRBJ2-7, with D unclear. With 2 bases removed from V and 0 bases from J, the gap between germline ends came to 17 bases. Germline V gene lookup returns CDR1 KGHSH and CDR2 LQKENI. The CDR3 is 17 residues long. The CDR3 region is CASSPFEMAELSYEQYF. CDR3 DNA: TGTGCCAGCTCACCATTCGAGATGGCAGAACTCTCCTACGAGCAGTACTTC.

The CDR3 region has the DNA TGTGCCAGCAGTTTATCCGCCCCGACCGCTTGGGGCGGCTACACCTTC. Amino acids: CASSLSAPTAWGGYTF. The chain combines TRBV27 with TRBJ1-2; D may be TRBD1 (5 bases). V dropped 0 bases and J dropped 8 bases, with 19 bases sitting between them. The CDR3 totals 16 residues. CDR1 and CDR2 (germline): MNHEY, SMNVEV (reference sequence).

V and J are TRBV9 and TRBJ1-1, with D tentatively TRBD1 (6 bases). There are 14 residues in the CDR3. V lost 2 bases to trimming and J lost 4 bases, with 12 bases between them. Germline V gene sequence: CDR1 SGDLS, CDR2 YYNGEE. The CDR3 nucleotides are TGTGCCAGCAGCGTCACAGGGATCGGCACTGAAGCTTTCTTT. It codes for CASSVTGIGTEAFF.

The chain has TRBV7-9 and TRBJ1-1, with 9 bases lining up with TRBD1. Germline V CDR1 and CDR2: SEHNR, FQNEAQ (reference sequence). The length of the CDR3 is 13 residues. Trimming cost V 5 bases and J 4 bases; bases outside gene matches: 2. The CDR3 DNA follows: TGTGCCAGCAGCCGGACAGGGGCCACTGAAGCTTTCTTT. Encoded protein: CASSRTGATEAFF.

The CDR3 here is CASSSTGFYGYTF. CDR3 bases: TGTGCCAGCAGTTCCACAGGTTTTTATGGCTACACCTTC. The gene calls are TRBV25-1 and TRBJ1-2; D perhaps matches TRBD1 (5 bases). The germline V gene has CDR1 MGHDK and CDR2 SYGVNS. V lost 5 bases and J 5 bases, leaving 12 bases between the germline ends. CDR3 length: 13 residues.

The V call is TRBV30, the J call TRBJ1-3, with unresolved D. The CDR3 loop spans 15 amino acids. Trimming cost V 1 base and J 0 bases, with 10 bases left between them. CDR1 is GTSNPN and CDR2 is SVGIG in the germline V gene (reference sequence). CDR3 protein: CAWSAYSSSGNTIYF. In nucleotides, the CDR3 is TGTGCCTGGAGTGCCTACAGTAGCTCTGGAAACACCATATATTTT.

The chain joins TRBV5-4 to TRBJ1-3, with D possibly TRBD1 on 5 matching bases. Trimming left V 4 bases short and J 0 bases short, with 11 bases between. The CDR3 spans 15 residues. Germline-derived CDR1 and CDR2 are SGHNT and YYREEE (reference sequence). As DNA, the CDR3 is TGTGCCAGCAGCCGAACAGGAACCTCTGGAAACACCATATATTTT. It encodes CASSRTGTSGNTIYF.

With regard to this clone: Within the sample, other DNA sequences also encode this same CDR3. The genes are TRBV30 and TRBJ1-1; D gene unclear. The germline V gene encodes CDR1 GTSNPN and CDR2 SVGIG (reference sequence). The CDR3 covers 11 residues. Trimming removed 3 bases from V and 2 bases from J, with 4 bases in between. CDR3 sequence (DNA): TGTGCCTGGAGCATAAACACTGAAGCTTTCTTT. Its protein product is CAWSINTEAFF. The full variable domain, its missing parts supplied by reference TRBV30 and TRBJ1-1, is SQTIHQWPATLVQPVGSPLSLECTVEGTSNPNLYWYRQAAGRGLQLLFYSVGIGQISSEVPQNLSASRPQDRQFILSSKKLLLSDSGFYLCAWSINTEAFFGQGTRLTVV.

The DNA of the CDR3 is TGTGCCAGCAGTTACGGGAGGGGCACTGAAGCTTTCTTT. Its protein is CASSYGRGTEAFF. The chain has TRBV6-5 and TRBJ1-1; D is possibly TRBD1 (5 bases). V was shortened by 2 bases and J by 4 bases, with 8 bases between the two germline ends. The CDR3 spans 13 residues. Germline V gives CDR1 MNHEY, CDR2 SVGAGI.

This clone was counted only a few times. The chain employs TRBV7-2 and TRBJ2-7, with D perhaps TRBD2 (6 bases). Germline V CDR1 and CDR2: SGHTA, FQGNSA. Between the trimmed V and J ends, which lost 5 bases and 2 bases, there was a span of 13 bases. This CDR3 comprises 14 residues. The CDR3 DNA follows: TGTGCCAGCAGCCAAGGACTATTCCCCTACGAGCAGTACTTC. As protein: CASSQGLFPYEQYF.

The V call is TRBV4-3, the J call TRBJ2-5, with 10 bases identical to TRBD2. Germline assignment: CDR1 LGHNA and CDR2 YSLEER. The CDR3 length is 18 residues. V was pared by 0 bases and J by 5 bases, with 12 bases of the junction left unmatched. CDR3 in DNA: TGCGCCAGCAGCCAAGAGCAAGCGGGGGGGCCTGGTCGGGAGACCCAGTACTTC. Protein sequence: CASSQEQAGGPGRETQYF.

The chain employs TRBV5-5 and TRBJ1-3, with D tentatively TRBD1 (5 bases). The CDR3 totals 16 residues. V dropped 0 bases and J dropped 4 bases, with 14 bases sitting between them. CDR1 and CDR2 from the germline V gene are SGHKS and YYEKEE (reference sequence). CDR3 amino acids: CASSLAWAGVGNTIYF. CDR3 coding DNA: TGTGCCAGCAGCTTGGCCTGGGCGGGGGTAGGAAACACCATATATTTT. The variable domain in full, with the rest retrieved from reference TRBV5-5 and TRBJ1-3, is DAGVTQSPTHLIKTRGQQVTLRCSPISGHKSVSWYQQVLGQGPQFIFQYYEKEERGRGNFPDRFSARQFPNYSSELNVNALLLGDSALYLCASSLAWAGVGNTIYFGEGSWLTVV.

The chain employs TRBV19 and TRBJ1-2, with D possibly TRBD1 on 5 matching bases. With 3 bases removed from V and 4 bases from J, the gap between germline ends came to 12 bases. The germline V gene encodes CDR1 LNHDA and CDR2 SQIVND (reference sequence). There are 14 residues in the CDR3. The CDR3 nucleotides read TGTGCCAGTAGTATCCCGGGACGGAGCTATGGCTACACCTTC. It yields the protein CASSIPGRSYGYTF.